The rows below give T cell receptor beta chains drawn from one sample of a study of technical replicates of blood from a handful of donors. The data were produced by immunoSEQ multiplex PCR, yet TCRdb's version contains in-frame clones alone and is incomplete. The sample contains about 93,000 clones, 95% of which appear only once. Sequencing was performed on T cells isolated from PBMCs. The receptor set was obtained from a human donor in good health. CDR3s include the opening cysteine and the closing phenylalanine or tryptophan. D genes are given only for firm matches. The size of a clone is reported for some rows only, either as once, few or many, or as a class for expanded clones.

.,.,TRBJ2-7,TRBV7-9,TGTGCCAGCAGCCAAAGTAACAACAGGGCACTCTACGAGCAGTACTTC,CASSQSNNRALYEQYF
.,.,TRBJ1-2,TRBV19,TGTGCCAGTACCCCCCTAACAGAGCGGTATGGCTACACCTTC,CASTPLTERYGYTF
TRBD2,.,TRBJ2-2,TRBV5-1,TGCGCCAGCAGTTCTAGCGGGGGGAACACCGGGGAGCTGTTTTTT,CASSSSGGNTGELFF
.,.,TRBJ2-5,TRBV7-9,TGTGCCAGCAGCCAGCCGAGGGGGATGGGAGAGACCCAGTACTTC,CASSQPRGMGETQYF
TRBD1,.,TRBJ1-5,TRBV30,TGTGCCTGGAGTGTACAGGGGGCCCAGCATTTT,CAWSVQGAQHF
.,.,TRBJ1-1,TRBV7-8,TGTGCCAGCAGCATTACGGGGAACACTGAAGCTTTCTTT,CASSITGNTEAFF
.,.,TRBJ2-3,TRBV5-1,TGCGCCAGCAGCTTTGAGGCAGGGCTACCAGATACGCAGTATTTT,CASSFEAGLPDTQYF
.,once,TRBJ2-1,TRBV14,TGTGCCAGCAGCCCTCGAGGTATCCCATACAATGAGCAGTTCTTC,CASSPRGIPYNEQFF
.,.,TRBJ1-6,TRBV6-5,TGTGCCAGCAGTTACTCCCCCCAGGGGACTAATTCACCCCTCCACTTT,CASSYSPQGTNSPLHF
.,.,TRBJ1-2,TRBV6-5,TGTGCCAGCAAGGACCGGGGTGGAGTGGATGGCTACACCTTC,CASKDRGGVDGYTF
.,.,TRBJ2-1,TRBV29-1,TGCAGCGTACCGTGGCAGGGCGGGGATGAGCAGTTCTTC,CSVPWQGGDEQFF
.,.,TRBJ1-1,TRBV6-1,TGTGCCAGCAGTGAGGGGGGGGCGTCGACTGAAGCTTTCTTT,CASSEGGASTEAFF
.,.,TRBJ2-1,TRBV7-2,TGTGCCAGCAGCTTATCCAGCTCCTACAATGAGCAGTTCTTC,CASSLSSSYNEQFF
TRBD2,.,TRBJ2-7,TRBV5-4,TGTGCCAGCAGCGGCCCCGGGACTAGCGGGCTTAGCTACTACGAGCAGTACTTC,CASSGPGTSGLSYYEQYF
.,.,TRBJ2-1,TRBV9,TGTGCCAGCAGCGTAGCTAGCAATGAGCAGTTCTTC,CASSVASNEQFF
.,.,TRBJ2-7,TRBV6-1,TGTGCCCTGACCACAGGGCAGTCATACGAGCAGTACTTC,CALTTGQSYEQYF
.,.,TRBJ1-5,TRBV19,TGTGCCAGTCGCACGCTTCAGGGTAATCAGCCCCAGCATTTT,CASRTLQGNQPQHF
TRBD1,.,TRBJ2-1,TRBV6-4,TGTGCCAGCAGCGCGGGGACAGGGTTCGATGAGCAGTTCTTC,CASSAGTGFDEQFF
.,.,TRBJ1-2,TRBV19,TGTGCCAGTAGTATCATAGGGGTGAACTATGGCTACACCTTC,CASSIIGVNYGYTF
.,.,TRBJ2-5,TRBV9,TGTGCCAGCAGCGTAGAAGGCAGGGCCCAAGAGACCCAGTACTTC,CASSVEGRAQETQYF
TRBD2,.,TRBJ2-7,TRBV5-1,TGCGCCAGCAGCTTGAGTAGTCAGGGAGGGTTGGACGAGCAGTACTTC,CASSLSSQGGLDEQYF
.,.,TRBJ1-2,TRBV10-3,TGTGCCATCAGTGAGTCGCGCCAAGGGGGTGGCTACACCTTC,CAISESRQGGGYTF
TRBD1,.,TRBJ2-7,TRBV28,TGTGCCAGCATCGACGCCGGGACAGGATCCTACGAGCAGTACTTC,CASIDAGTGSYEQYF
.,.,TRBJ1-1,TRBV25-1,TGTGCCAGCAGAGGGACTGGCACTGAAGCTTTCTTT,CASRGTGTEAFF
TRBD1,.,TRBJ2-7,TRBV6-1,TGTGCCAGCAGGGACAGGGCTAGTAACGAGCAGTACTTC,CASRDRASNEQYF
.,.,TRBJ1-5,TRBV5-4,TGTGCCAGCCAATGCGCCAGGGGCCGCTCCGCGGACGGGCCCCAGCATTTT,CASQCARGRSADGPQHF
.,once,TRBJ1-2,TRBV27,TGTGCCAGCACACCAGGGGCGAACTATGGCTACACCTTC,CASTPGANYGYTF
.,.,TRBJ1-5,TRBV6-1,TGTGCCAGCAGGGGCAGCAATCAGCCCCAGCATTTT,CASRGSNQPQHF
.,.,TRBJ2-3,TRBV28,TGTGCCAGCAACCTCAGGCTTTCTAGCACAGATACGCAGTATTTT,CASNLRLSSTDTQYF
.,.,TRBJ1-5,TRBV9,TGTGCCAGCAGCCCCGGGCAGGGGCTACAGCAGCCCCAGCATTTT,CASSPGQGLQQPQHF
TRBD1,once,TRBJ1-1,TRBV29-1,TGCAGCGGCGGGGACAGGGGGCCGACTGAAGCTTTCTTT,CSGGDRGPTEAFF
TRBD1,.,TRBJ2-7,TRBV2,TGTGCCAGCAGTGAAAGGACAGGGGGGTCCCTCGAGCAGTACTTC,CASSERTGGSLEQYF
TRBD1,.,TRBJ1-2,TRBV23-1,TGCGCCAGCAGAGGGACAGGGGAACAGGGCTACACCTTC,CASRGTGEQGYTF
.,.,TRBJ2-2,TRBV7-6,TGTGCCAGCGGCGCGGAGACCGGGGAGCTGTTTTTT,CASGAETGELFF
.,.,TRBJ1-5,TRBV9,TGTGCCAGCAGCCCAGGACTTATGGGTCAGCCCCAGCATTTT,CASSPGLMGQPQHF
.,.,TRBJ1-1,TRBV19,TGTGCCAGTAGTAGTAGCAGGAACACTGAAGCTTTCTTT,CASSSSRNTEAFF
TRBD1,.,TRBJ2-7,TRBV29-1,TGCAGCGTACGAACAGGGGGCGGGAACTCCTACGAGCAGTACTTC,CSVRTGGGNSYEQYF
.,.,TRBJ2-3,TRBV6-5,TGTGCCAGCAGTTACCGACAGGGAGGAGATACGCAGTATTTT,CASSYRQGGDTQYF
.,.,TRBJ1-4,TRBV28,TGTGCCAGCGGGTCCGAGTGGGGAGGGGAGAAACTGTTTTTT,CASGSEWGGEKLFF
.,.,TRBJ2-3,TRBV7-9,TGTGCCAGCACCTCGGGGGTGATCTCGCAGTATTTT,CASTSGVISQYF
.,.,TRBJ2-7,TRBV7-9,TGTGCCAGCAGCTTACGTTTAGGGGCCGAGCAGTACTTC,CASSLRLGAEQYF
.,once,TRBJ1-5,TRBV4-1,TGCGCCAGCAGCCAAGTATCAGGGGGCAATCAGCCCCAGCATTTT,CASSQVSGGNQPQHF
.,.,TRBJ1-1,TRBV28,TGTGCCAGCAGTTTAACGGGTAAGAACACTGAAGCTTTCTTT,CASSLTGKNTEAFF
TRBD1,.,TRBJ1-2,TRBV28,TGTGCCAGCAGTGGAAGGGACAGGGGGCGGGACGGCTACACCTTC,CASSGRDRGRDGYTF
TRBD1,.,TRBJ2-7,TRBV28,TGTGCCAGCAGTCAAGGACAGGGCCCCATCGAGCAGTACTTC,CASSQGQGPIEQYF
TRBD2,.,TRBJ2-2,TRBV5-1,TGCGCCAGCAGCCTCCCGGGGGGAGGTGGACAAGACGGGGAGCTGTTTTTT,CASSLPGGGGQDGELFF
.,.,TRBJ2-5,TRBV14,TGTGCCAGCAGCCGCACAGGGCGCCGGCAAGAGACCCAGTACTTC,CASSRTGRRQETQYF
.,.,TRBJ2-4,TRBV29-1,TGCAGCGTTGGGAGGGGCCGGGCCAAAAACATTCAGTACTTC,CSVGRGRAKNIQYF